Below, 5 T cell receptor beta chains from the same sample are listed, as sequenced in a study of cytomegalovirus exposure and HLA in healthy donors. In the PCR, 60 Vbeta and 13 Jbeta primers were used. This table comes from immunoSEQ multiplex PCR, and its TCRdb copy is limited to in-frame clones, with some not included. Here the sample spans roughly 88,000 clones, less than 70% being singletons. The sample was PBMCs. These TCRs come from a man between 45 and 60 years old in good health and CMV-seronegative.

This clone was seen a few times. The chain couples TRBV7-9 to TRBJ2-5, with D possibly TRBD1 on 6 matching bases. Trimming pared 6 bases from V and 1 base from J, leaving 12 bases between. Germline V gene data show CDR1 as SEHNR and CDR2 as FQNEAQ (reference sequence). There are 14 residues in the CDR3. The CDR3 sequence is CASSSQGSQETQYF. The CDR3 DNA reads as TGTGCCAGCAGTTCCCAGGGGTCCCAAGAGACCCAGTACTTC.

V gene TRBV9 combines with J gene TRBJ1-6; a weak D match, TRBD1 (6 bases). Trimming took off 4 bases at V and 4 bases at J, with 9 bases between the two ends. CDR3 length equals 14 residues. Germline V lookup: CDR1 SGDLS, CDR2 YYNGEE. The CDR3 here is CASSPGQYNSPLHF. CDR3 DNA sequence: TGTGCCAGCAGCCCTGGACAGTATAATTCACCCCTCCACTTT. The full variable domain, in which reference TRBV9 and TRBJ1-6 provide the parts outside the CDR3, is DSGVTQTPKHLITATGQRVTLRCSPRSGDLSVYWYQQSLDQGLQFLIQYYNGEERAKGNILERFSAQQFPDLHSELNLSSLELGDSALYFCASSPGQYNSPLHFGNGTRLTVT.

The chain recombines TRBV5-1 with TRBJ1-1; D gene ambiguous. This CDR3 has 15 amino acids. Per germline, CDR1 SGHRS and CDR2 YFSETQ. V lost 2 bases and J 3 bases, leaving 14 bases between the germline ends. The CDR3 sequence is CASSFQPAADTEAFF. In nucleotides, the CDR3 is TGCGCCAGCAGCTTTCAACCGGCTGCGGACACTGAAGCTTTCTTT.

The chain recombines TRBV5-6 with TRBJ2-3; 8 bases are shared with TRBD1. CDR1 SGHDT and CDR2 YYEEEE come from the germline V gene. J lost 3 bases, V lost 4 bases, and 7 bases had no gene match. This CDR3 has 15 residues. Written as DNA, the CDR3 is TGTGCCAGCAGCACCGGACAGGGAGCTACAGATACGCAGTATTTT. It is translated as CASSTGQGATDTQYF.

J is TRBJ2-7 and V is TRBV20-1; D may be TRBD2 (6 bases). The CDR3 has 11 residues. CDR1 DFQATT and CDR2 SNEGSKA come from the germline V gene (reference sequence). Trimming removed 8 bases from V and 5 bases from J, with 13 bases in between. CDR3 in amino acids: CSSGGVHEQYF. CDR3 sequence (DNA): TGCAGTAGCGGCGGGGTCCACGAGCAGTACTTC.